This TCR beta chain came from a study of blood T cell repertoires in COVID-19. Study as a whole: Samples came from the United States, Italy and Spain, spanning acute and convalescent COVID-19. In each case, the material was cDNA or gDNA derived from T cells, B-cell-depleted T cells, or PBMCs.

In the original analysis: Amplification from reference gene primers served as the basis for estimated nucleated cell counts. The protocol was immunoSEQ multiplex PCR, while the TCRdb copy is restricted to in-frame clones and leaves out a portion. The DNA gave D and trimming, while V, J and clone size come from that table. Here the sample spans approximately 150,000 clones, around 81% being singletons. The CDR3 length is 16 residues. The V gene's germline CDR1 is LGHNA and CDR2 YSLEER. After removal of 2 bases from V and 10 bases from J, the junction contained 11 bases not matched to a gene. The source of this sequence is a human donor in a cohort sampled during active COVID-19. The chain links TRBV4-3 to TRBJ1-6, with 7 nucleotides matching TRBD1. Sequencing input: peripheral blood. Here the CDR3 DNA reads TGCGCCAGCAGCCAAATGTGGCAGGGGGTAAGGTCACCCCTCCACTTT. Translated: CASSQMWQGVRSPLHF.